This entry lists 29 T cell receptor beta chains sequenced from one sample in a study of blood T cell repertoires in COVID-19. The data were produced by immunoSEQ multiplex PCR, yet TCRdb's version contains in-frame clones alone and is incomplete. The table includes 180,000 or so clones, around 83% detected once. Specimen: peripheral blood. The receptors were gathered from a man aged 18 to 35 with acute or convalescent COVID-19.

The genes are TRBV12-3 or TRBV12-4 and TRBJ2-7, with a weak D call TRBD2 (5 bases). The length of the CDR3 is 13 residues. V dropped 10 bases and J dropped 3 bases, with 16 bases sitting between them. The CDR3 here is CAIPAPRDYEQYF. DNA of the CDR3: TGTGCCATCCCGGCCCCTCGGGACTACGAGCAGTACTTC.

The chain carries TRBV18 and TRBJ1-2, with 9 bases identical to TRBD1. The length of the CDR3 is 14 residues. Germline CDR1 KGHSH, CDR2 LQKENI. J lost 6 bases, V lost 3 bases, and 5 bases had no gene match. The DNA for the CDR3 is TGTGCCAGCTCACCTTTACAGGGGGCTCATGGCTACACCTTC. It yields the protein CASSPLQGAHGYTF.

The gene calls are TRBV6-1 and TRBJ2-1, with 8 bases aligning to TRBD2. Germline assignment: CDR1 MNHNS and CDR2 SASEGT. This CDR3 region has 14 residues. The V and J ends lost 6 bases and 1 base, in that order; junction bases with no gene match: 2. The CDR3 protein is CASRGLGSYNEQFF. The CDR3 bases are TGTGCCAGCAGGGGACTAGGTTCCTACAATGAGCAGTTCTTC.

This sequence joins TRBV2 and TRBJ2-5; 11 bases align to TRBD2. The CDR3 is 14 amino acids. V lost 7 bases and J lost 5; bases outside the gene matches: 6. The germline gives CDR1 SNHLY, CDR2 FYNNEI. The CDR3 protein is CASKPSGGYETQYF. CDR3 DNA: TGTGCCAGCAAACCTAGCGGGGGGTACGAGACCCAGTACTTC.

V usage is TRBV12-3 or TRBV12-4 and J usage is TRBJ1-1, with D possibly being TRBD1 (5 bases). This CDR3 region has 13 residues. V was shortened by 4 bases and J by 6 bases, with 12 bases between the two germline ends. In DNA, the CDR3 is TGTGCCAGCAGTTGGGACCGGGACTCTGAAGCTTTCTTT. Translation: CASSWDRDSEAFF.

This chain links TRBV7-9 with TRBJ2-7, with D possibly being TRBD1 (6 bases). CDR1 SEHNR and CDR2 FQNEAQ come from the germline V gene (reference sequence). Trimming took off 5 bases at V and 9 bases at J, with 17 bases between the two ends. This CDR3 contains 13 residues. CDR3 nucleotide sequence: TGTGCCAGCAGCCCCCCGTCAGGGGTTTTGCAGTACGTC. Translating gives CASSPPSGVLQYV.

The chain joins TRBV3-1 (or the pseudogene TRBV3-2) to TRBJ1-1; 8 bases fit TRBD1. Germline lookup yields CDR1 LGHDT and CDR2 YNNKEL (reference sequence). This CDR3 is 15 amino acids long. Losses at the gene ends were 4 bases for V and 1 base for J; bases not matched to a gene: 5. CDR3 residues: CASSLTGTGNTEAFF. The CDR3 DNA sequence: TGTGCCAGCAGCCTCACCGGGACAGGGAACACTGAAGCTTTCTTT.

The V and J genes are TRBV7-9 and TRBJ1-6; 9 nucleotides line up with TRBD1. V dropped 5 bases and J dropped 9; count of bases not matched to a gene: 11. Germline-derived CDR1 and CDR2 are SEHNR and FQNEAQ (reference sequence). This CDR3 comprises 16 residues. This CDR3 is CASSRTRDRASSPLHF. The CDR3 DNA is TGTGCCAGCAGCCGGACCAGGGACAGGGCTTCTTCACCCCTCCACTTT.

The chain uses TRBV6-5 and TRBJ1-2, with 8 bases fitting TRBD1. In germline, CDR1 is MNHEY, CDR2 SVGAGI. CDR3 length equals 14 residues. The trim removed 8 bases at V and 3 bases at J, leaving 8 bases unmatched. The CDR3 region is CASVGQGGHYGYTF. In nucleotides, the CDR3 is TGTGCCAGCGTAGGACAGGGAGGCCACTATGGCTACACCTTC.

This clone has at least ten counts. This chain uses TRBV4-1 with TRBJ1-1, with TRBD1 matching over 9 bases. The V gene end was trimmed by 0 bases and the J gene end by 0 bases; junction bases not matched to a gene: 5. The CDR3 runs 17 residues. The germline CDR1 and CDR2 sequences are MGHRA and YSYEKL. The CDR3: CASSQDGTGWLNTEAFF. The CDR3 DNA is TGCGCCAGCAGCCAAGATGGGACAGGGTGGCTGAACACTGAAGCTTTCTTT.

This chain links TRBV19 with TRBJ2-3; 11 bases are shared with TRBD2. Germline CDR1 is LNHDA and CDR2 is SQIVND (reference sequence). Trimming removed 7 bases from V and 7 bases from J; junction bases left unmatched: 7. The CDR3 is made up of 14 amino acids. The CDR3 DNA follows: TGTGCCAGTATGGAGACTAGCGGGGTTTATACGCAGTATTTT. It codes for CASMETSGVYTQYF.

V is TRBV6-4 and J is TRBJ1-5; TRBD1 matches at 9 bases. Germline trimming cut 6 bases from V and 4 bases from J; bases unmatched to any gene: 4. Germline V gene sequence: CDR1 MRHNA, CDR2 SNTAGT. The CDR3 length is 14 residues. The CDR3 nucleotides are TGTGCCAGCAGGACAGGGGGGGGAAATCAGCCCCAGCATTTT. This translates into CASRTGGGNQPQHF.

This clone has more than one count but fewer than ten. V usage is TRBV7-7 and J usage is TRBJ2-5; possibly TRBD2 for D (6 bases). Germline V gene data show CDR1 as SSHAT and CDR2 as FNYEAQ (reference sequence). V was shortened by 4 bases and J by 1 base, with 10 bases between the two germline ends. This CDR3 is 14 amino acids long. Here the CDR3 DNA reads TGTGCCAGCAGCTCGGGACTCCGCCAAGAGACCCAGTACTTC. Encoded protein: CASSSGLRQETQYF.

This clone was seen a single time. This rearrangement joins TRBV3-1 (or the pseudogene TRBV3-2) to TRBJ2-2, with a weak D call TRBD2 (7 bases). Trimming removed 2 bases from V and 2 bases from J, with 18 bases in between. CDR3 length: 18 amino acids. Germline V gives CDR1 LGHDT, CDR2 YNNKEL (reference sequence). CDR3 amino acids: CASSQRGGLFPNTGELFF. The CDR3 nucleotides read TGTGCCAGCAGCCAAAGGGGGGGACTTTTTCCTAACACCGGGGAGCTGTTTTTT.

The J gene is TRBJ1-3, the V gene TRBV7-9; 8 positions agree with TRBD1. The V segment lost 4 bases and the J segment 6 bases; nucleotides outside the gene matches: 8. Germline assignment: CDR1 SEHNR and CDR2 FQNEAQ (reference sequence). The CDR3 totals 15 residues. The CDR3 DNA reads as TGTGCCAGCAGCTCTATCGGACAGGGCCAAAACACCATATATTTT. Its protein product is CASSSIGQGQNTIYF.

This clone came up a few times. V is TRBV6-6 and J is TRBJ2-6; D is perhaps TRBD1 (6 bases). Germline V CDR1 and CDR2: MNHNY, SVGAGI (reference sequence). CDR3 size: 17 residues. Trimming shortened V by 5 bases and J by 0 bases, and 14 bases separated the two germline ends. CDR3 loop: CASSRDRRSSGANVLTF. In DNA form, the CDR3 reads TGTGCCAGCAGTCGAGACAGGCGTTCCTCTGGGGCCAACGTCCTGACTTTC.

The rearrangement joins TRBV2 to TRBJ1-1; D might be TRBD1 (5 bases). The CDR3 has 13 residues. Germline CDR1 and CDR2: SNHLY and FYNNEI. V was pared by 9 bases and J by 2 bases, with 13 bases between. CDR3 region: CARKGIDNTEAFF. CDR3 coding DNA: TGTGCCAGAAAGGGGATTGACAACACTGAAGCTTTCTTT.

This clone occurred once. The V and J genes are TRBV7-2 and TRBJ2-5; D may be TRBD1 (6 bases). Deletions cut 8 bases from V and 5 bases from J, with 18 bases between. Germline V CDR1 and CDR2: SGHTA, FQGNSA. The CDR3 spans 14 residues. The DNA of the CDR3 is TGTGCCAGCGTACGTGGGACACCCGGGGAGACCCAGTACTTC. As protein: CASVRGTPGETQYF.

The V and J genes are TRBV2 and TRBJ2-1, with 11 bases that match TRBD2. CDR1 and CDR2 (germline): SNHLY, FYNNEI. The junction had 2 bases not matched to a gene; V was cut back by 5 bases and J by 2 bases. This CDR3 has 15 residues. CDR3 protein: CASSPSGGPYNEQFF. Written as DNA, the CDR3 is TGTGCCAGCAGTCCTAGCGGGGGGCCCTACAATGAGCAGTTCTTC.

The chain joins TRBV30 to TRBJ1-5; 8 bases agree with TRBD1. CDR1 is GTSNPN, CDR2 SVGIG, per germline (reference sequence). This CDR3 has 14 residues. V shed 5 bases, J shed 2 bases, and the junction held 5 bases outside the gene matches. The CDR3 protein is CAWSPGQGNQPQHF. DNA of the CDR3: TGTGCCTGGTCTCCGGGACAGGGCAATCAGCCCCAGCATTTT.

This chain links TRBV11-2 with TRBJ2-7, with TRBD1 as a possible D gene (6 bases). Trimming removed 4 bases at V and 0 bases at J, with 22 bases between. This CDR3 is 18 amino acids long. CDR1 is SGHAT and CDR2 is FQNNGV in the germline V gene. CDR3 sequence reads: CASSSPGGLIRGSYEQYV. Here the CDR3 DNA reads TGTGCCAGCAGCTCCCCTGGGGGTCTGATCAGGGGCTCCTACGAGCAGTACGTC.

The chain combines TRBV9 with TRBJ1-3; D gene unclear. CDR1 and CDR2 from the germline V gene are SGDLS and YYNGEE. This CDR3 is built from 15 residues. The germline V and J ends were trimmed by 0 bases and 0 bases, with 7 bases remaining between them. In nucleotides, the CDR3 is TGTGCCAGCAGCGTAGAACAGTCCTCTGGAAACACCATATATTTT. Protein product: CASSVEQSSGNTIYF.

The chain carries TRBV27 and TRBJ2-7; 10 nucleotides line up with TRBD2. This CDR3 comprises 16 residues. Losses at the gene ends were 5 bases for V and 1 base for J; bases not matched to a gene: 8. Per the germline V gene, CDR1 is MNHEY and CDR2 is SMNVEV (reference sequence). The CDR3 bases are TGTGCCAGCAGTGTAAGCGGGGGGGCTGTGTCCTACGAGCAGTACTTC. Protein: CASSVSGGAVSYEQYF.

The chain links TRBV3-1 (or the pseudogene TRBV3-2) to TRBJ2-3; 7 bases line up with TRBD1. This CDR3 region has 14 residues. V shed 4 bases and J 1 base; nucleotides not matched to a gene: 2. Germline loops: CDR1 LGHDT, CDR2 YNNKEL (reference sequence). The CDR3, as DNA: TGTGCCAGCAGCCCGGGACAGCGCACAGATACGCAGTATTTT. It is translated as CASSPGQRTDTQYF.

The chain joins TRBV5-1 to TRBJ1-2; 7 bases fit TRBD1. The CDR3 runs to 16 residues. Germline CDR1 reads SGHRS; CDR2 reads YFSETQ. Trimming cost V 0 bases and J 4 bases; bases outside gene matches: 9. The CDR3 sequence: CASSLARTGPGYGYTF. The CDR3 DNA sequence: TGCGCCAGCAGCTTGGCCAGGACAGGTCCGGGCTATGGCTACACCTTC.

The chain combines TRBV19 with TRBJ1-5; tentative D call: TRBD1 (5 bases). The CDR3 runs 16 residues. Trimming removed 10 bases at V and 1 base at J, with 20 bases between. CDR1 and CDR2 from the germline V gene are LNHDA and SQIVND (reference sequence). The chain's CDR3 is CATHHSRGGSNQPQHF. CDR3 in DNA: TGTGCCACCCACCATTCGCGGGGGGGGAGCAATCAGCCCCAGCATTTT.

DNA for the CDR3: TGTGCCAGCAGTGCCTCTGCTAGCTCCGTGGGCAATGAGCAGTTCTTC. It encodes CASSASASSVGNEQFF. This sequence joins TRBV6-1 and TRBJ2-1; the D gene is possibly TRBD2 (5 bases). The V gene's germline CDR1 is MNHNS and CDR2 SASEGT. V gave up 4 bases and J gave up 6 bases, with 19 bases separating them. CDR3 length equals 16 residues.

The rearrangement uses TRBV11-2 and TRBJ1-2; 9 bases are a match to TRBD1. The J segment lost 4 bases and the V segment lost 5 bases, leaving 8 bases of the junction unmatched. CDR1 SGHAT and CDR2 FQNNGV come from the germline V gene. CDR3 size: 15 residues. The CDR3 protein is CASSKDRGRPYGYTF. The CDR3 DNA reads as TGTGCCAGCAGCAAGGACAGGGGTCGGCCCTATGGCTACACCTTC.

This chain connects TRBV2 to TRBJ1-1; D gene uncertain. The V gene lost 3 bases and the J gene lost 4 bases, with 12 bases spanning the gap. CDR3 length: 14 residues. The germline V gene encodes CDR1 SNHLY and CDR2 FYNNEI. The CDR3 DNA reads TGTGCCAGCAGTGAGGGCCGAGACCTCACTGAAGCTTTCTTT. It translates to CASSEGRDLTEAFF.